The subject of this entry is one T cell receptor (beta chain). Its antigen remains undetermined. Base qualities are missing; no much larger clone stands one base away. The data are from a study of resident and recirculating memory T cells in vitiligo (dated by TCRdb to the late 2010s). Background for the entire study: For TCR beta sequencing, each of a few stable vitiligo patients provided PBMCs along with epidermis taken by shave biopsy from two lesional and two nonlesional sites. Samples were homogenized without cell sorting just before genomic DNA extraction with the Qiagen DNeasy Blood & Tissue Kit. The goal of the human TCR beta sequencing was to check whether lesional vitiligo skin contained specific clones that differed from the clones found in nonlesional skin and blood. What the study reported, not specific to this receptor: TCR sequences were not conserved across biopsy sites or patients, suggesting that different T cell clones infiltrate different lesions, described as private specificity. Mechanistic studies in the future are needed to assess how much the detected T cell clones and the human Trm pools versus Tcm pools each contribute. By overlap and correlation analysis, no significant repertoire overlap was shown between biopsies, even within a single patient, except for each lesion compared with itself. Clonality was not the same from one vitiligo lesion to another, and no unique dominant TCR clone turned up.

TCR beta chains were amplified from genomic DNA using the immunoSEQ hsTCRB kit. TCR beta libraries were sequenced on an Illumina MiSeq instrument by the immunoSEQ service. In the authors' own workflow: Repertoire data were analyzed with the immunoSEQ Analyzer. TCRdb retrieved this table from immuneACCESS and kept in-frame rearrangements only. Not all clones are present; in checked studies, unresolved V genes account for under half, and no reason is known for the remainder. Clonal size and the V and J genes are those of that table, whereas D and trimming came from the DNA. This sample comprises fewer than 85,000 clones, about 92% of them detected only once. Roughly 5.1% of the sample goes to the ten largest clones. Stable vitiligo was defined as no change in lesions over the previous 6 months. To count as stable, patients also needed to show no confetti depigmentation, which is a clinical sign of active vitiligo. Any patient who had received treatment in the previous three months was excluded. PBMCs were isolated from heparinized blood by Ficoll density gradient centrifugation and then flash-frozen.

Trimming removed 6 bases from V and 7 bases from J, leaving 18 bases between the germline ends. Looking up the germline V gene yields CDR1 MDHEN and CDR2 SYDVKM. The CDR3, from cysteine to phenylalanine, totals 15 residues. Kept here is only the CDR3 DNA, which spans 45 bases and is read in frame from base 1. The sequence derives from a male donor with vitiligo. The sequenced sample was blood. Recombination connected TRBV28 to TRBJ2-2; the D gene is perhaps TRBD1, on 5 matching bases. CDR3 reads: CASRPPGQGIGELFF. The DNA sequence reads TGTGCCAGCAGGCCCCCTGGTCAGGGAATCGGGGAGCTGTTTTTT.